These 20 T cell receptor beta chains originate from one sample sequenced in a study of cytomegalovirus exposure and HLA in healthy donors. PCR primers comprised 60 Vbeta and 13 Jbeta primers. Method: immunoSEQ multiplex PCR; TCRdb's copy keeps in-frame clones and lacks some. The sample holds approximately 86,000 clones, about two thirds seen once. Sequenced material: PBMCs. These receptors all come from a man aged 55 to 69 in good health and CMV-seronegative.

The J gene is TRBJ1-1, the V gene TRBV13, with 8 positions matching TRBD1. Germline V gives CDR1 PRHDT, CDR2 FYEKMQ (reference sequence). The CDR3 has 13 amino acids. The V gene end was trimmed by 5 bases and the J gene end by 5 bases; junction bases not matched to a gene: 4. The CDR3 DNA reads as TGTGCCAGCAGCGGACAGGGAATAACTGAAGCTTTCTTT. Encoded protein: CASSGQGITEAFF.

This clone was detected a few times. V is TRBV5-1 and J is TRBJ1-2, with D possibly TRBD1 on 5 matching bases. V was shortened by 0 bases and J by 1 base, with 10 bases between the two germline ends. The CDR3 is made up of 15 amino acids. Per germline, CDR1 SGHRS and CDR2 YFSETQ. This CDR3 is CASSLGRANNYGYTF. DNA of the CDR3: TGCGCCAGCAGCTTGGGCAGGGCAAATAACTATGGCTACACCTTC. The full variable domain, rest sourced from reference TRBV5-1 and TRBJ1-2, is KAGVTQTPRYLIKTRGQQVTLSCSPISGHRSVSWYQQTPGQGLQFLFEYFSETQRNKGNFPGRFSGRQFSNSRSEMNVSTLELGDSALYLCASSLGRANNYGYTFGSGTRLTVV.

The chain carries TRBV20-1 and TRBJ2-3; no clear D. V was trimmed by 6 bases and J by 12 bases, leaving 13 bases between them. The germline V gene encodes CDR1 DFQATT and CDR2 SNEGSKA (reference sequence). The CDR3 has 10 residues. The CDR3 loop reads CSAVRSFQYF. The CDR3 DNA reads as TGCAGTGCGGTTAGAAGTTTTCAGTATTTT.

This clone was recorded only once. J is TRBJ2-2 and V is TRBV10-3; 11 bases agree with TRBD2. Germline CDR1 and CDR2: ENHRY and SYGVKD. This CDR3 is 17 amino acids long. V lost 7 bases and J lost 2; bases outside the gene matches: 9. The CDR3 nucleotides read TGTGCCATCACGGAGACTAGCGGGATTGGAAACACCGGGGAGCTGTTTTTT. This gives the protein CAITETSGIGNTGELFF.

This clone was counted between two and nine times. The chain combines TRBV7-9 with TRBJ1-1; D unclear. The CDR3 runs to 14 residues. Trimming took 5 bases from V and 1 from J, leaving 11 bases between them. Germline assignment: CDR1 SEHNR and CDR2 FQNEAQ (reference sequence). The CDR3 DNA reads TGTGCCAGCAGCATAGGACGGGGGAACACTGAAGCTTTCTTT. Translated, it gives CASSIGRGNTEAFF.

V is TRBV7-2 and J is TRBJ2-7; maybe TRBD1 (6 bases). Trimming removed 3 bases from V and 3 bases from J, with 9 bases in between. Germline assignment: CDR1 SGHTA and CDR2 FQGNSA. The CDR3 extends over 13 amino acids. The CDR3 DNA reads TGTGCCAGCAGCTTTGGACAGAACTACGAGCAGTACTTC. It translates to CASSFGQNYEQYF.

The CDR3 is CASGGGETQYF. In DNA, the CDR3 is TGTGCCAGCGGCGGTGGAGAGACCCAGTACTTC. The V call is TRBV7-8, the J call TRBJ2-5; unclear D gene. The length of the CDR3 is 11 residues. The germline V and J ends were trimmed by 8 bases and 4 bases, with 8 bases remaining between them. The germline V gene has CDR1 SGHVS and CDR2 FQNEAQ.

The J gene is TRBJ2-5, the V gene TRBV6-5; D is undetermined. Between the trimmed V and J ends, which lost 2 bases and 2 bases, there was a span of 6 bases. This CDR3 spans 13 amino acids. Germline CDR1 MNHEY, CDR2 SVGAGI. The CDR3: CASSYGQQETQYF. The CDR3, as DNA: TGTGCCAGCAGTTACGGGCAGCAAGAGACCCAGTACTTC.

This clone has only one observation. The chain combines TRBV28 with TRBJ1-4; a weak D match, TRBD1 (6 bases). Trimming took off 5 bases at V and 4 bases at J, with 11 bases between the two ends. Germline V gives CDR1 MDHEN, CDR2 SYDVKM. This CDR3 has 14 amino acids. As DNA, the CDR3 is TGTGCCAGCAGTATAGGGGGGGGTAATGAAAAACTGTTTTTT. Protein sequence: CASSIGGGNEKLFF.

This clone was seen only a few times. The V call is TRBV11-2, the J call TRBJ1-1, with TRBD1 matching over 7 bases. V shed 4 bases and J 4 bases; nucleotides not matched to a gene: 9. The CDR3 contains 15 residues. Germline CDR1 reads SGHAT; CDR2 reads FQNNGV. CDR3 amino acids: CASSWMTGTGTEAFF. CDR3 sequence (DNA): TGTGCCAGCAGCTGGATGACAGGGACGGGCACTGAAGCTTTCTTT.

The V gene is TRBV19, the J gene TRBJ2-3; no firm D call. Germline CDR1 and CDR2: LNHDA and SQIVND (reference sequence). Trimming stripped 8 bases from V and 2 bases from J, with 17 bases between. CDR3 length: 15 amino acids. In DNA form, the CDR3 reads TGTGCCAGTTCCTTCCTTCGAGCGCACACAGATACGCAGTATTTT. It translates to CASSFLRAHTDTQYF.

This sequence joins TRBV7-2 and TRBJ1-6; D remains ambiguous. CDR1 and CDR2 (germline): SGHTA, FQGNSA. The CDR3 has 15 amino acids. V shed 5 bases and J shed 3 bases, with 11 bases lying between them. For the CDR3, the DNA is TGTGCCAGCAGCCGCCGAGAGGGCTATAATTCACCCCTCCACTTT. This encodes CASSRREGYNSPLHF.

The chain is built from TRBV27 and TRBJ2-7, with D perhaps TRBD2 (7 bases). Germline CDR1 and CDR2: MNHEY and SMNVEV (reference sequence). The CDR3 consists of 15 residues. V was trimmed by 0 bases and J by 2 bases, leaving 11 bases between them. This CDR3 is CASSLSRGLTYEQYF. The CDR3 DNA is TGTGCCAGCAGTTTATCGCGGGGGCTTACCTACGAGCAGTACTTC.

The chain combines TRBV7-9 with TRBJ1-6, with 8 bases identical to TRBD1. Germline V gene sequence: CDR1 SEHNR, CDR2 FQNEAQ (reference sequence). The trim removed 2 bases at V and 5 bases at J, leaving 2 bases unmatched. CDR3 length: 15 amino acids. DNA of the CDR3: TGTGCCAGCAGCTTAAACAGGGGGAATAATTCACCCCTCCACTTT. It encodes CASSLNRGNNSPLHF.

This sequence joins TRBV6-1 and TRBJ1-1; D gene ambiguous. Germline V CDR1 and CDR2: MNHNS, SASEGT. The V end lost 5 bases, the J end lost 3 bases, and 4 bases lay between the germline ends. CDR3 length: 11 residues. The DNA of the CDR3 is TGTGCCAGCAGTCGGGACACTGAAGCTTTCTTT. Protein: CASSRDTEAFF.

The chain links TRBV27 to TRBJ2-2; D is perhaps TRBD2 (6 bases). This CDR3 region has 17 residues. CDR1 is MNHEY, CDR2 SMNVEV, per germline (reference sequence). V shed 1 base and J shed 2 bases, with 14 bases lying between them. In DNA form, the CDR3 reads TGTGCCAGCAGTTTATGGACGGGGAGGCTTAACACCGGGGAGCTGTTTTTT. This gives the protein CASSLWTGRLNTGELFF.

The chain has TRBV25-1 and TRBJ1-4; 10 bases are shared with TRBD1. The CDR3 loop spans 15 amino acids. The V segment lost 2 bases and the J segment 7 bases; nucleotides outside the gene matches: 4. CDR1 is MGHDK, CDR2 SYGVNS, per germline. CDR3 residues: CASSEAGTGAEKLFF. Written as DNA, the CDR3 is TGTGCCAGCAGTGAAGCCGGGACAGGGGCTGAAAAACTGTTTTTT.

The V gene is TRBV6-1, the J gene TRBJ1-2; unclear D gene. This CDR3 has 14 amino acids. Germline CDR1 MNHNS, CDR2 SASEGT. V shed 4 bases and J shed 7 bases, with 16 bases lying between them. The chain's CDR3 is CASSVNDNLGGYTF. CDR3 sequence (DNA): TGTGCCAGCAGTGTGAACGACAACTTGGGTGGCTACACCTTC.

The gene calls are TRBV12-5 and TRBJ1-4; no definite D call. Trimming stripped 3 bases from V and 3 bases from J, with 8 bases between. Germline V gives CDR1 LGHNT, CDR2 FRNRAP. The CDR3 covers 14 residues. CDR3 loop: CASGLDGANEKLFF. Written as DNA, the CDR3 is TGTGCTAGTGGTTTAGACGGGGCTAATGAAAAACTGTTTTTT. The full variable domain, with the rest looked up from reference TRBV12-5 and TRBJ1-4, is DARVTQTPRHKVTEMGQEVTMRCQPILGHNTVFWYRQTMMQGLELLAYFRNRAPLDDSGMPKDRFSAEMPDATLATLKIQPSEPRDSAVYFCASGLDGANEKLFFGSGTQLSVL.

The rearrangement joins TRBV18 to TRBJ1-5; 8 bases align to TRBD1. Germline V CDR1 and CDR2: KGHSH, LQKENI. The CDR3 length is 14 residues. V was pared by 3 bases and J by 7 bases, with 5 bases of the junction left unmatched. The CDR3 nucleotides are TGTGCCAGCTCACCTGGACAGGGCGGACAGCCCCAGCATTTT. This encodes CASSPGQGGQPQHF.